One sample yielded the 27 T cell receptor beta chains listed below, sequenced in a study of T cells after yellow fever vaccination. A single record per CDR3 protein comes from TCRdb applying MiXCR to the 5' RACE reads. The sample has 200,000 to 300,000 distinct CDR3 sequences, more than 6.5% seen once. The source material was CD4+ T cells sorted from PBMCs, sampled on the day of the yellow fever booster vaccination. These receptors all come from a young man who received the YFV17D yellow fever vaccine.

This clonotype was counted at least ten times. The CDR3 loop is CATSDSTSGQETQYF. The CDR3 DNA reads TGTGCCACCAGTGATTCGACTAGCGGGCAAGAGACCCAGTACTTC. This chain joins TRBV24-1 and TRBJ2-5; 10 bases match TRBD2. The CDR3 is made up of 15 amino acids. CDR1 and CDR2 from the germline V gene are KGHDR and SFDVKD. J was trimmed by 2 bases and V by 2 bases; bases with no gene match: 1.

This clonotype was seen repeatedly, ten times or more. This chain connects TRBV20-1 to TRBJ2-3, with a tentative D call TRBD2 (5 bases). Germline-derived CDR1 and CDR2 are DFQATT and SNEGSKA (reference sequence). Trimming removed 8 bases from V and 7 bases from J, with 10 bases in between. The CDR3 loop spans 10 amino acids. CDR3 bases: TGCAGTCCGAGGGATTATACGCAGTATTTT. Amino acids: CSPRDYTQYF.

This chain connects TRBV21-1 to TRBJ2-7; the DNA was not used to check the table's D call, TRBD1. TRBV21-1 is a listed pseudogene. CDR3 length: 14 residues. The CDR3, as DNA: TGTGCCAGCGGGGACAGACCAGGTTCCTACGAGCAGTACTTC. This encodes CASGDRPGSYEQYF.

This clonotype was detected many times. The J gene is TRBJ2-5, the V gene TRBV20-1; D gene ambiguous. In germline, CDR1 is DFQATT, CDR2 SNEGSKA (reference sequence). Deletions cut 7 bases from V and 1 base from J, with 7 bases between. The CDR3 is 11 amino acids. The CDR3 spells CSGRAQETQYF. CDR3 DNA sequence: TGCAGTGGTCGGGCCCAAGAGACCCAGTACTTC.

J is TRBJ1-2 and V is TRBV9, with D possibly TRBD1 on 5 matching bases. The CDR3 sequence is 14 residues long. CDR1 is SGDLS, CDR2 YYNGEE, per germline. V shed 0 bases and J shed 3 bases, with 9 bases lying between them. The CDR3 region has the DNA TGTGCCAGCAGCGTAGCAACGGGGGACTATGGCTACACCTTC. This gives the protein CASSVATGDYGYTF.

This clonotype was recorded a few times. The V and J genes are TRBV5-1 and TRBJ2-7; 9 bases agree with TRBD1. J was trimmed by 3 bases and V by 3 bases; bases with no gene match: 4. The CDR3 covers 14 residues. Germline CDR1 is SGHRS and CDR2 is YFSETQ. CDR3 DNA: TGCGCCAGCAGCTGGGGACAGGGCGGCTACGAGCAGTACTTC. Its protein is CASSWGQGGYEQYF.

The rearrangement uses TRBV10-3 and TRBJ1-1; 7 positions match TRBD1. The CDR3 length is 14 residues. Per germline, CDR1 ENHRY and CDR2 SYGVKD. The V gene end was trimmed by 4 bases and the J gene end by 4 bases; junction bases not matched to a gene: 6. The DNA for the CDR3 is TGTGCCATCAGTGCGACAGGGATGGGCACTGAAGCTTTCTTT. The encoded protein is CAISATGMGTEAFF.

This clonotype was observed at least ten times. The rearrangement uses TRBV18 and TRBJ2-5; D remains ambiguous. Trimming removed 4 bases from V and 5 bases from J, with 14 bases in between. Germline-derived CDR1 and CDR2 are KGHSH and LQKENI. This CDR3 comprises 14 residues. The CDR3 coding sequence is TGTGCCAGCTCACTGCGACTGGGTCGGGAGACCCAGTACTTC. Its protein product is CASSLRLGRETQYF.

A few counts support this clonotype. The chain uses TRBV29-1 and TRBJ2-3, with 7 nucleotides matching TRBD1. Germline CDR1 reads SQVTM; CDR2 reads ANQGSEA. With V trimmed by 6 bases and J by 12 bases, 9 bases remained unmatched. The CDR3 spans 11 residues. In nucleotides, the CDR3 is TGCAGCGTGGGGACAGAGTTCCGTCAGTATTTT. It yields the protein CSVGTEFRQYF.

A few counts support this clonotype. The junction departs from germline at one end; a sequencing error may be responsible. The genes are TRBV30 and TRBJ1-4; 7 bases are a match to TRBD1. This CDR3 has 16 residues. The germline CDR1 and CDR2 sequences are GTSNPN and SVGIG (reference sequence). The CDR3 loop is CAWSGLWDRGNDKLFF. CDR3 DNA: TGTGCCTGGAGCGGTCTCTGGGACAGAGGGAATGACAAACTGTTTTTT.

At least ten counts were recorded for this clonotype. V and J are TRBV11-2 and TRBJ2-1, with 11 positions matching TRBD2. The CDR3 contains 16 residues. CDR1 and CDR2 (germline): SGHAT, FQNNGV. V lost 1 base and J lost 6; bases outside the gene matches: 5. CDR3 coding DNA: TGTGCCAGCAGCTTAGGTCTAGCGGGAGGAGGCAATGAGCAGTTCTTC. Translated: CASSLGLAGGGNEQFF.

The rearrangement uses TRBV20-1 and TRBJ2-1, with 7 bases lining up with TRBD2. This CDR3 comprises 12 residues. V was clipped by 3 bases and J by 11 bases; unmatched bases: 7. Germline loops: CDR1 DFQATT, CDR2 SNEGSKA (reference sequence). In DNA form, the CDR3 reads TGCAGTGCTAGTCTTGCCAGCGGGAAGCAGTTCTTC. This gives the protein CSASLASGKQFF.

This clonotype occurred a few times. The chain is built from TRBV11-2 and TRBJ2-1; TRBD2 is a possible D gene (5 bases). The V end lost 6 bases, the J end lost 7 bases, and 19 bases lay between the germline ends. CDR1 is SGHAT, CDR2 FQNNGV, per germline. CDR3 length equals 15 residues. CDR3 region: CASSNQPNLANEQFF. CDR3 DNA: TGTGCCAGCAGTAATCAACCCAATCTAGCAAATGAGCAGTTCTTC.

This clonotype has at least ten counts. V is TRBV20-1 and J is TRBJ2-7; D gene uncertain. CDR1 is DFQATT, CDR2 SNEGSKA, per germline (reference sequence). Deletions cut 0 bases from V and 6 bases from J, with 15 bases between. The length of the CDR3 is 14 residues. CDR3 nucleotides: TGCAGTGCTAGAGATCCGTCCAGCGCCCGCGAGCAGTACTTC. This sequence encodes CSARDPSSAREQYF.

The rearrangement uses TRBV7-9 and TRBJ1-6, with D maybe TRBD1 (5 bases). Germline CDR1 SEHNR, CDR2 FQNEAQ (reference sequence). The length of the CDR3 is 16 residues. V lost 1 base to trimming and J lost 8 bases, with 15 bases between them. CDR3 DNA sequence: TGTGCCAGCAGCTTAGGGGGGTTCGGGCGGCATTCACCCCTCCACTTT. Protein sequence: CASSLGGFGRHSPLHF.

This clonotype was counted only a few times. This chain connects TRBV6-2 or TRBV6-3 to TRBJ2-7; D possibly corresponds to TRBD1 (5 bases). This CDR3 comprises 15 residues. Germline V gene lookup returns CDR1 MNHEY and CDR2 SVGEGT. Deletions cut 7 bases from V and 2 bases from J, with 18 bases between. The CDR3 nucleotides are TGTGCCAGCACCTCTCGGCAGGGTGTCCCCTACGAGCAGTACTTC. Translated, it gives CASTSRQGVPYEQYF.

In its sample, this clonotype was seen a few times. The chain links TRBV3-1 to TRBJ2-7; the D is unclear. The germline gives CDR1 LGHDT, CDR2 YNNKEL (reference sequence). The V and J ends lost 1 base and 5 bases respectively, with 15 bases between them. This CDR3 contains 15 residues. CDR3 in amino acids: CASSQVLTNRHEQYF. The CDR3 nucleotides are TGTGCCAGCAGCCAAGTCCTGACCAACCGTCACGAGCAGTACTTC.

V and J are TRBV6-6 and TRBJ2-3; D unclear. V gave up 3 bases and J gave up 4 bases, with 5 bases separating them. This CDR3 region has 12 residues. Per the germline V gene, CDR1 is MNHNY and CDR2 is SVGAGI (reference sequence). The DNA of the CDR3 is TGTGCCAGCAGTTATTACGCAGATACGCAGTATTTT. Translating gives CASSYYADTQYF.

This clonotype was counted only a few times. The gene calls are TRBV6-5 and TRBJ1-5; D uncertain. The CDR3 loop spans 15 amino acids. Germline V gives CDR1 MNHEY, CDR2 SVGAGI. Between the trimmed V and J ends, which lost 4 bases and 0 bases, there was a span of 10 bases. The CDR3 nucleotides read TGTGCCAGCAGTTGGACGGCTAATAGCAATCAGCCCCAGCATTTT. It yields the protein CASSWTANSNQPQHF.

This clonotype has a count of ten or more. The rearrangement uses TRBV10-3 and TRBJ2-7; D is uncertain. Trimming took 3 bases from V and 2 from J, leaving 8 bases between them. The length of the CDR3 is 13 residues. Germline CDR1 reads ENHRY; CDR2 reads SYGVKD. As DNA, the CDR3 is TGTGCCATCAGTGACAGGATCGCCTACGAGCAGTACTTC. Translation: CAISDRIAYEQYF.

This clonotype was seen a few times. CDR3 region: CASSLASGSAGELFF. CDR3 sequence (DNA): TGTGCCAGCAGCTTAGCTAGCGGGAGTGCCGGGGAGCTGTTTTTT. The chain is built from TRBV7-2 and TRBJ2-2, with 9 nucleotides matching TRBD2. The CDR3 sequence is 15 residues long. From germline, CDR1 is SGHTA and CDR2 FQGNSA. Losses at the gene ends were 0 bases for V and 6 bases for J; bases not matched to a gene: 2.

Remarks on this clonotype: A much larger clone is a single base away; this may be a read error. This chain connects TRBV20-1 to TRBJ2-1, with TRBD2 matching over 8 bases. Germline V gene sequence: CDR1 DFQATT, CDR2 SNEGSKA (reference sequence). V lost 5 bases, J lost 2 bases, and 5 bases stayed unmatched. The CDR3 is 14 amino acids. CDR3 sequence reads: CSASSGSTYNEQFF. CDR3 DNA: TGCAGTGCTTCGAGCGGGAGCACCTACAATGAGCAGTTCTTC.

At least ten counts were recorded for this clonotype. The gene calls are TRBV6-2 or TRBV6-3 and TRBJ2-7, with TRBD2 matching over 7 bases. V was clipped by 8 bases and J by 4 bases; unmatched bases: 11. The CDR3 sequence is 14 residues long. CDR1 and CDR2 from the germline V gene are MNHEY and SVGEGT. The CDR3 DNA sequence: TGTGCCAGCTCCCTCGGGGGGATTCGATACGAGCAGTACTTC. This gives the protein CASSLGGIRYEQYF.

Ten or more counts support this clonotype. The chain has TRBV6-2 or TRBV6-3 and TRBJ2-1; D is uncertain. V was pared by 1 base and J by 7 bases, with 8 bases between. Germline values: CDR1 MNHEY, CDR2 SVGEGT. The CDR3 runs 13 residues. The CDR3 sequence is CASSYYARNEQFF. The CDR3 DNA sequence: TGTGCCAGCAGTTACTACGCCAGGAATGAGCAGTTCTTC.

This clonotype came up many times. The V and J genes are TRBV20-1 and TRBJ2-7; tentatively, D is TRBD2 (5 bases). CDR1 and CDR2 from the germline V gene are DFQATT and SNEGSKA (reference sequence). The CDR3 covers 16 residues. Trimming pared 1 base from V and 0 bases from J, leaving 16 bases between. CDR3 region: CSARGAGGSHSYEQYF. The CDR3 DNA reads as TGCAGTGCTAGAGGGGCAGGAGGTTCCCACTCCTACGAGCAGTACTTC.

This clonotype was recorded many times. The rearrangement links TRBV20-1 to TRBJ2-2; no clear D. This CDR3 has 13 residues. The germline gives CDR1 DFQATT, CDR2 SNEGSKA (reference sequence). V lost 2 bases to trimming and J lost 3 bases, with 7 bases between them. CDR3 in amino acids: CSARHGDTGELFF. In DNA form, the CDR3 reads TGCAGTGCTAGACATGGGGACACCGGGGAGCTGTTTTTT.

This clonotype was observed a handful of times. V is TRBV20-1 and J is TRBJ2-5; D gene unclear. The CDR3 length is 11 residues. Germline CDR1 DFQATT, CDR2 SNEGSKA (reference sequence). The V gene lost 3 bases and the J gene lost 7 bases, with 9 bases spanning the gap. CDR3 protein: CSARSYGTQYF. The CDR3 nucleotides read TGCAGTGCTAGGAGTTATGGGACCCAGTACTTC.